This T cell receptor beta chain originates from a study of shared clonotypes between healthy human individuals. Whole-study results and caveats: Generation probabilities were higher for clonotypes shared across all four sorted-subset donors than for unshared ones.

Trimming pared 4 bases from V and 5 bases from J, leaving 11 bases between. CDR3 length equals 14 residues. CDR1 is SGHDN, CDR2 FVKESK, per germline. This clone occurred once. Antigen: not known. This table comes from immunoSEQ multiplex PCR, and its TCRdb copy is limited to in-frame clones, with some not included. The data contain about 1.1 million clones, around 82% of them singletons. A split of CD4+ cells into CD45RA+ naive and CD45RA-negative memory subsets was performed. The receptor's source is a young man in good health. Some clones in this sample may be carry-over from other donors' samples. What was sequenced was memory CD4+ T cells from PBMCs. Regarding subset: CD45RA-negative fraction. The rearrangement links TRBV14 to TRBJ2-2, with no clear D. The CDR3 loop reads CASSPLGQTGELFF. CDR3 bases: TGTGCCAGCAGCCCCCTAGGCCAGACCGGGGAGCTGTTTTTT.